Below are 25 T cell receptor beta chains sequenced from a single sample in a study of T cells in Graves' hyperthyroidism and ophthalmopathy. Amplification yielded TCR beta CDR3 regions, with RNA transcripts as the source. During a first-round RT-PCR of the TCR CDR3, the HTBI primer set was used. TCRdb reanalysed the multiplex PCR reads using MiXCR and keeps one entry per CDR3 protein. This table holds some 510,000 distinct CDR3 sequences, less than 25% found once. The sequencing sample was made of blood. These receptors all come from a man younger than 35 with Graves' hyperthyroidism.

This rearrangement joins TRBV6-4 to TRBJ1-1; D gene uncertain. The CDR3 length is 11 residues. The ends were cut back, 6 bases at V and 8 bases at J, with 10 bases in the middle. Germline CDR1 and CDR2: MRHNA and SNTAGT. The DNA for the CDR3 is TGTGCCAGCAGCTTGTTTTTAGAAGCTTTCTTT. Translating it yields CASSLFLEAFF.

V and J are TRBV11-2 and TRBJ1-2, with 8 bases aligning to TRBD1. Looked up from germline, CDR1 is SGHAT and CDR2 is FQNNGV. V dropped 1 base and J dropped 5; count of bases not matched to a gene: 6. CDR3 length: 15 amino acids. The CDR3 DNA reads TGTGCCAGCAGCTTAGGTGTCAGGACAGGGTATGGCTACACCTTC. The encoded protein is CASSLGVRTGYGYTF.

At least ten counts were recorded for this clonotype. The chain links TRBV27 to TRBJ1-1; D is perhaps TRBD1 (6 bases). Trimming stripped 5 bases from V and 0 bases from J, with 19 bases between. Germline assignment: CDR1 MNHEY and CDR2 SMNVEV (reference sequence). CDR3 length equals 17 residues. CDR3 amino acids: CASSPDQGRIVNTEAFF. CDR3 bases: TGTGCCAGCAGTCCCGATCAGGGGCGGATCGTGAACACTGAAGCTTTCTTT.

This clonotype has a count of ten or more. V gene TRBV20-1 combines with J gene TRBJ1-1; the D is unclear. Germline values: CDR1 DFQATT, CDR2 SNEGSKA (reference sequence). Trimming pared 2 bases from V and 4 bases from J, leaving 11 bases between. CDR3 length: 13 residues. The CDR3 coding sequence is TGCAGTGCTAGACCTAAGGGCCCCACTGAAGCTTTCTTT. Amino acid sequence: CSARPKGPTEAFF.

CDR3 DNA: TGTGCCTGGAGCCCGGGGGGGAACACTGAAGCTTTCTTT. Residues: CAWSPGGNTEAFF. The chain joins TRBV30 to TRBJ1-1, with D possibly matching TRBD1 (5 bases). The V end lost 3 bases, the J end lost 1 base, and 9 bases lay between the germline ends. The CDR3 extends over 13 amino acids. Germline loops: CDR1 GTSNPN, CDR2 SVGIG (reference sequence). Supplemented by reference TRBV30 and TRBJ1-1, the full variable domain reads SQTIHQWPATLVQPVGSPLSLECTVEGTSNPNLYWYRQAAGRGLQLLFYSVGIGQISSEVPQNLSASRPQDRQFILSSKKLLLSDSGFYLCAWSPGGNTEAFFGQGTRLTVV.

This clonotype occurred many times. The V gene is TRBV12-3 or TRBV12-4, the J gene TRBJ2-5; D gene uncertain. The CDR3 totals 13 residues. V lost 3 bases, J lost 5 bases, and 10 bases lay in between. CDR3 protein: CASSFFSRETQYF. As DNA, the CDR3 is TGTGCCAGCAGTTTTTTCTCTCGGGAGACCCAGTACTTC.

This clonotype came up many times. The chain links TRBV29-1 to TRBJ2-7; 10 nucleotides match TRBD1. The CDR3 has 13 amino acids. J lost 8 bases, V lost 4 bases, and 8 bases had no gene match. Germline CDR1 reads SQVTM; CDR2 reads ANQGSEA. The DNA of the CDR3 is TGCAGCGTTGTGGGACAGGGGCTGGGCAAGCAGTACTTC. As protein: CSVVGQGLGKQYF.

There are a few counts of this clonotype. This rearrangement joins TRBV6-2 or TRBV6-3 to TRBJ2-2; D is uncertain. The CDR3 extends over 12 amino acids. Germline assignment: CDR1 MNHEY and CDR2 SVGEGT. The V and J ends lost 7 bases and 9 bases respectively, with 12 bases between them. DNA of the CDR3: TGTGCCAGCATAGGCGTGCGTCGGGAGCTGTTTTTT. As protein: CASIGVRRELFF.

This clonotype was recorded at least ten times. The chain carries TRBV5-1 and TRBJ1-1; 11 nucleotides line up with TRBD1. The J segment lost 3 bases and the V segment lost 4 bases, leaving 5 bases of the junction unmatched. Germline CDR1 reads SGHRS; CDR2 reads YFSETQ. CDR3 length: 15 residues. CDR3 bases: TGCGCCAGCAGCCGGACAGGGGGCTTGGACACTGAAGCTTTCTTT. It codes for CASSRTGGLDTEAFF.

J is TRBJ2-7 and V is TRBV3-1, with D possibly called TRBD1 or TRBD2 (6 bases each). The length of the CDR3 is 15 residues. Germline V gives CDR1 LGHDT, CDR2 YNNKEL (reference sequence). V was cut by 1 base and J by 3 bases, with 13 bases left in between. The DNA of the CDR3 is TGTGCCAGCAGCCAAGGCAGGGGAGGTCTCTACGAGCAGTACTTC. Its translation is CASSQGRGGLYEQYF.

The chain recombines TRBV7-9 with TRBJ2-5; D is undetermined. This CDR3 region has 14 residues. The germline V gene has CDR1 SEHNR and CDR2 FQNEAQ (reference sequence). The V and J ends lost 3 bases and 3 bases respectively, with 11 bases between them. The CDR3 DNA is TGTGCCAGCAGCTTGGCAGAGCTAAAAGAGACCCAGTACTTC. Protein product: CASSLAELKETQYF. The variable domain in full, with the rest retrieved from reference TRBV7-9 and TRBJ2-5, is DTGVSQNPRHKITKRGQNVTFRCDPISEHNRLYWYRQTLGQGPEFLTYFQNEAQLEKSRLLSDRFSAERPKGSFSTLEIQRTEQGDSAMYLCASSLAELKETQYFGPGTRLLVL.

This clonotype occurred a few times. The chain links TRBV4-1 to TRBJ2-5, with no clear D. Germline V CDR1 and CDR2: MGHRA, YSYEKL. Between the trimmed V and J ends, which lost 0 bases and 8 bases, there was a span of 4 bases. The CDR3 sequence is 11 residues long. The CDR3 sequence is CASSQDKTQYF. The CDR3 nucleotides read TGCGCCAGCAGCCAAGATAAAACCCAGTACTTC.

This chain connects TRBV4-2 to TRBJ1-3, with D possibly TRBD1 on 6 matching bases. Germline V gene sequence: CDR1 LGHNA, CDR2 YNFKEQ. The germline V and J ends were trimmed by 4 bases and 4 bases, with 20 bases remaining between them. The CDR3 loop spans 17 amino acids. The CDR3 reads CASSRYGQPPSGNTIYF. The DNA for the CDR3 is TGTGCCAGCAGCCGCTATGGACAGCCGCCGTCAGGAAACACCATATATTTT.

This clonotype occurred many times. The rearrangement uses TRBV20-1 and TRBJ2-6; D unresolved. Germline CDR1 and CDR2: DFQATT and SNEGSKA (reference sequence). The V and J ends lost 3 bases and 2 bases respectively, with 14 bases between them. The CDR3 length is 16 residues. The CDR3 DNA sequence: TGCAGTGCTAGGGTCCCCCAAGACACTGGGGCCAACGTCCTGACTTTC. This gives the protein CSARVPQDTGANVLTF.

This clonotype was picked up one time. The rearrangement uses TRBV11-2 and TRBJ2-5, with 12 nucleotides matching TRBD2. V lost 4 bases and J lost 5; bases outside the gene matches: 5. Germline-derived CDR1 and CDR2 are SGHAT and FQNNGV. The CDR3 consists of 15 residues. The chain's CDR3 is CASSSLAGGGETQYF. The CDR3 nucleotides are TGTGCCAGCAGCTCACTAGCGGGAGGTGGGGAGACCCAGTACTTC.

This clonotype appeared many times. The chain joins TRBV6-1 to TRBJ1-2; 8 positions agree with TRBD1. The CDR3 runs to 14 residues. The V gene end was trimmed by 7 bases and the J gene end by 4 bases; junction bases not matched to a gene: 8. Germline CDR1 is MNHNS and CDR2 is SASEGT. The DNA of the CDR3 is TGTGCCAGCAAACAGGGGGGCTCTATCTATGGCTACACCTTC. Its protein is CASKQGGSIYGYTF.

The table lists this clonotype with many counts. As DNA, the CDR3 is TGTGCCAGCAGTTTATCTGGGATCAATCAGCCCCAGCATTTT. Its translation: CASSLSGINQPQHF. The chain is built from TRBV28 and TRBJ1-5, with no clear D. Germline V CDR1 and CDR2: MDHEN, SYDVKM. The CDR3 runs 14 residues. Trimming cost V 1 base and J 3 bases, with 7 bases left between them.

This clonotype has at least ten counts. Written as DNA, the CDR3 is TGTGCCAGCATCCATGGAAACACCATATATTTT. This translates into CASIHGNTIYF. V gene TRBV27 combines with J gene TRBJ1-3; D remains ambiguous. The CDR3 has 11 residues. Looked up from germline, CDR1 is MNHEY and CDR2 is SMNVEV (reference sequence). V dropped 7 bases and J dropped 3 bases, with 4 bases sitting between them.

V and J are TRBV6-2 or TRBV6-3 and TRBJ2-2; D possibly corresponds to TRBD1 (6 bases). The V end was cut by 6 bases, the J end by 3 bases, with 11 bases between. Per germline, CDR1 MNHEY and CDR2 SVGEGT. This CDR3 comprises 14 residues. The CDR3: CASRGTSHTGELFF. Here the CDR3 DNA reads TGTGCCAGCAGAGGGACAAGCCACACCGGGGAGCTGTTTTTT.

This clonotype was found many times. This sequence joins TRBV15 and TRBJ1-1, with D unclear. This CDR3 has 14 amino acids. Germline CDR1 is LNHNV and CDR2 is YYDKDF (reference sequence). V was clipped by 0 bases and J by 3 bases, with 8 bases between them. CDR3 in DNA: TGTGCCACCAGCAGAGATGAAGAGTACACTGAAGCTTTCTTT. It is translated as CATSRDEEYTEAFF.

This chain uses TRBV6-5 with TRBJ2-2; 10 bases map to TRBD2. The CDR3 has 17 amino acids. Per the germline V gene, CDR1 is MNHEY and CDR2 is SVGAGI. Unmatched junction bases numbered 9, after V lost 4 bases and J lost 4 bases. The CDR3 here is CASSLRAGGPITGELFF. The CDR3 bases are TGTGCCAGCAGTTTGCGAGCGGGGGGGCCGATCACCGGGGAGCTGTTTTTT.

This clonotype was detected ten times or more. The CDR3 DNA is TGTGCCATCTCCTCGCGGGGGGCAGAAGAGACCCAGTACTTC. Encoded protein: CAISSRGAEETQYF. The genes are TRBV10-3 and TRBJ2-5, with TRBD2 matching 8 bases. Germline V CDR1 and CDR2: ENHRY, SYGVKD. With 8 bases clipped from V and 3 bases from J, the junction kept 8 bases outside the gene matches. This CDR3 region has 14 residues.

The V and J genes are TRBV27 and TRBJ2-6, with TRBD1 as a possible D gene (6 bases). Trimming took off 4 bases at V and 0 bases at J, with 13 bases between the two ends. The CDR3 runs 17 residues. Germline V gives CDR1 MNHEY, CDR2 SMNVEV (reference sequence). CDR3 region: CASSSGQLNSGANVLTF. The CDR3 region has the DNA TGTGCCAGCAGTTCCGGACAGCTAAACTCTGGGGCCAACGTCCTGACTTTC.

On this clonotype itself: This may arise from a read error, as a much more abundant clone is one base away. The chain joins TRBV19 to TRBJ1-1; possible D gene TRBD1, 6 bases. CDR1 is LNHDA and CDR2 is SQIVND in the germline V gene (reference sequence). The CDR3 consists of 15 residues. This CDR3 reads CASSIGQLMNTEACF. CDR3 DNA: TGTGCCAGTAGTATTGGACAGCTCATGAACACTGAAGCTTGCTTT.

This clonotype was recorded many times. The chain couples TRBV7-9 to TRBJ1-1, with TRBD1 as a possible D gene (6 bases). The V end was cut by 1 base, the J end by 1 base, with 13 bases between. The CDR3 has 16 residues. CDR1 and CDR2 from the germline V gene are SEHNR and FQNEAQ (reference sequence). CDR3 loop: CASSLDRGGPNTEAFF. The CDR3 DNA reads TGTGCCAGCAGCTTAGATAGGGGGGGGCCGAACACTGAAGCTTTCTTT. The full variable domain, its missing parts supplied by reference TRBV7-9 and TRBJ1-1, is DTGVSQNPRHKITKRGQNVTFRCDPISEHNRLYWYRQTLGQGPEFLTYFQNEAQLEKSRLLSDRFSAERPKGSFSTLEIQRTEQGDSAMYLCASSLDRGGPNTEAFFGQGTRLTVV.